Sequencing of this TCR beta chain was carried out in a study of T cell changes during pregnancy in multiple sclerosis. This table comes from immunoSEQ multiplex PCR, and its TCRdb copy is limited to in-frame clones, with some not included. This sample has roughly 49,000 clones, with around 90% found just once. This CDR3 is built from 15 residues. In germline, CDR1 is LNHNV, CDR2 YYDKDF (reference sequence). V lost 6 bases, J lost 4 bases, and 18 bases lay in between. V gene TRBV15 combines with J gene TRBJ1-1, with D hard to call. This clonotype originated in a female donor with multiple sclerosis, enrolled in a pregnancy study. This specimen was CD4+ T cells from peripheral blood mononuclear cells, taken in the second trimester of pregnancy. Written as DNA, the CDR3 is TGTGCCACCAGTCCGGGGTTGCGGACGAGCACTGAAGCTTTCTTT. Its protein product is CATSPGLRTSTEAFF.